Listed here are 11 T cell receptor beta chains from one sample, sequenced in a study of blood T cell repertoires in COVID-19. Assay: immunoSEQ multiplex PCR; the TCRdb copy retains only in-frame clones and omits some. The table shows some 260,000 clones, with about 80% occurring only once. The sample taken for sequencing was peripheral blood. These receptors came from a woman of 80 years or more with acute or convalescent COVID-19.

The chain uses TRBV7-2 and TRBJ2-1; TRBD2 aligns across 8 bases. The CDR3 has 15 residues. Germline V gene data show CDR1 as SGHTA and CDR2 as FQGNSA. J lost 7 bases, V lost 0 bases, and 5 bases had no gene match. CDR3 amino acids: CASSLASGVLNEQFF. In DNA form, the CDR3 reads TGTGCCAGCAGCTTAGCTAGCGGGGTCTTGAATGAGCAGTTCTTC. Full variable domain (rest looked up from reference TRBV7-2 and TRBJ2-1): GAGVSQSPSNKVTEKGKDVELRCDPISGHTALYWYRQSLGQGLEFLIYFQGNSAPDKSGLPSDRFSAERTGGSVSTLTIQRTQQEDSAVYLCASSLASGVLNEQFFGPGTRLTVL.

This clone came up once. V is TRBV7-9 and J is TRBJ2-2, with 9 bases matching TRBD1. CDR1 is SEHNR and CDR2 is FQNEAQ in the germline V gene (reference sequence). Trimming cost V 6 bases and J 3 bases; bases outside gene matches: 11. The length of the CDR3 is 17 residues. This chain's CDR3 is CASSGRVTGGDTGELFF. CDR3 in DNA: TGTGCCAGCAGTGGGCGGGTCACAGGGGGCGACACCGGGGAGCTGTTTTTT.

The table lists this clone with a count of one. J is TRBJ2-3 and V is TRBV4-1; D gene unclear. The germline V gene encodes CDR1 MGHRA and CDR2 YSYEKL. There are 16 residues in the CDR3. The V end was cut by 1 base, the J end by 0 bases, with 11 bases between. In DNA, the CDR3 is TGCGCCAGCAGCCAAGGCGACTCAAGGAGCACAGATACGCAGTATTTT. Translated: CASSQGDSRSTDTQYF.

The chain has TRBV29-1 and TRBJ1-2; D is possibly TRBD1 (6 bases). The ends were cut back, 5 bases at V and 2 bases at J, with 12 bases in the middle. CDR1 and CDR2 (germline): SQVTM, ANQGSEA. The CDR3 is 13 amino acids. CDR3 residues: CSVISTGNYGYTF. In nucleotides, the CDR3 is TGCAGCGTTATTTCGACAGGAAACTATGGCTACACCTTC.

The chain carries TRBV18 and TRBJ2-4, with D possibly TRBD2 on 6 matching bases. In germline, CDR1 is KGHSH, CDR2 LQKENI. V lost 0 bases and J 0 bases, leaving 9 bases between the germline ends. CDR3 length equals 16 residues. The CDR3 DNA is TGTGCCAGCTCACCACCGGTGGGGGGAGCCAAAAACATTCAGTACTTC. As protein: CASSPPVGGAKNIQYF.

The chain has TRBV10-2 and TRBJ1-2; 8 positions agree with TRBD1. The CDR3 loop spans 12 amino acids. V gave up 6 bases and J gave up 7 bases; unmatched junction bases: 4. Germline-derived CDR1 and CDR2 are WSHSY and SAAADI. CDR3 region: CASRDRGFGYTF. The DNA for the CDR3 is TGCGCCAGCAGAGACAGGGGCTTTGGCTACACCTTC.

The chain has TRBV20-1 and TRBJ2-7; maybe TRBD1 (5 bases). The CDR3 spans 12 residues. Trimming removed 3 bases from V and 9 bases from J, with 15 bases in between. In germline, CDR1 is DFQATT, CDR2 SNEGSKA (reference sequence). The CDR3 DNA reads TGCAGTGCTAGTCAGGCAGGGCAATGGCAGTACTTC. Translation gives CSASQAGQWQYF.

The V gene is TRBV7-2, the J gene TRBJ1-4; 8 nucleotides line up with TRBD1. The V gene's germline CDR1 is SGHTA and CDR2 FQGNSA. The V segment lost 6 bases and the J segment 5 bases; nucleotides outside the gene matches: 5. The CDR3 contains 14 residues. The CDR3 here is CASSGRQGNEKLFF. CDR3 nucleotide sequence: TGTGCCAGCAGTGGGAGACAGGGGAATGAAAAACTGTTTTTT.

In its sample, this clone was seen a few times. Other DNA sequences in the sample encode the same CDR3. The chain carries TRBV29-1 and TRBJ1-5; 11 positions match TRBD1. The V gene's germline CDR1 is SQVTM and CDR2 ANQGSEA. The CDR3 runs to 15 residues. With 6 bases clipped from V and 2 bases from J, the junction kept 6 bases outside the gene matches. The CDR3 DNA reads as TGCAGCGTAAGGACAGGGGGCGCGGGCAATCAGCCCCAGCATTTT. It codes for CSVRTGGAGNQPQHF.

This sequence joins TRBV3-1 (or the pseudogene TRBV3-2) and TRBJ2-2; 8 bases fit TRBD1. V dropped 4 bases and J dropped 7; count of bases not matched to a gene: 5. Germline CDR1 and CDR2: LGHDT and YNNKEL (reference sequence). The CDR3 sequence is 14 residues long. The CDR3 reads CASSRAGGGGELFF. CDR3 in DNA: TGTGCCAGCAGCCGGGCAGGGGGCGGCGGGGAGCTGTTTTTT.

The chain couples TRBV4-3 to TRBJ2-5, with 7 bases matching TRBD2. Germline assignment: CDR1 LGHNA and CDR2 YSLEER. J was trimmed by 4 bases and V by 1 base; bases with no gene match: 0. The CDR3 has 13 amino acids. In DNA, the CDR3 is TGCGCCAGCAGCCAAGCTAGCGGAGAGACCCAGTACTTC. This sequence encodes CASSQASGETQYF.